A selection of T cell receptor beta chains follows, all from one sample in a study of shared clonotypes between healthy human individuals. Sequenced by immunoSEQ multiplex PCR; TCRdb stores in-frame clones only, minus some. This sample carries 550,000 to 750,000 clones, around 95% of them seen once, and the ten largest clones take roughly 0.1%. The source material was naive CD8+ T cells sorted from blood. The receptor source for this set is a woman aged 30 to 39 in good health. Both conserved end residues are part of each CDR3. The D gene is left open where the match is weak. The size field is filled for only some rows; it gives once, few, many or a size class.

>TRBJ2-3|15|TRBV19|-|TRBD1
CASRLHRDSADTQYF
TGTGCCAGTAGACTGCACCGGGACAGCGCAGATACGCAGTATTTT
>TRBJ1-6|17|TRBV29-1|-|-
CNNPFPTVSSYNSPLHF
TGCAACAACCCTTTCCCGACAGTGAGCTCCTATAATTCACCCCTCCACTTT
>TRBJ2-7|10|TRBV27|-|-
CASGYYEQYF
TGTGCCAGCGGGTATTACGAGCAGTACTTC
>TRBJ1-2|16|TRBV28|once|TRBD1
CASSLRQGVVLYGYTF
TGTGCCAGCAGTCTTCGACAGGGAGTTGTTTTGTATGGCTACACCTTC
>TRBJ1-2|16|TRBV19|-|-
CASSLSPGGLGYGYTF
TGTGCCAGTAGTCTATCCCCGGGGGGACTTGGCTATGGCTACACCTTC
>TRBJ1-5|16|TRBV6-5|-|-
CASSYSTRRSNQPQHF
TGTGCCAGCAGTTACTCGACGAGACGGAGCAATCAGCCCCAGCATTTT
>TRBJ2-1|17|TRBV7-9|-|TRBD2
CASSPRETLAADNEQFF
TGTGCCAGCAGCCCGCGCGAGACACTAGCGGCTGACAATGAGCAGTTCTTC
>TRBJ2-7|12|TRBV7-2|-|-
CASSLRGYEQYF
TGTGCCAGCAGCTTGCGCGGATACGAGCAGTACTTC
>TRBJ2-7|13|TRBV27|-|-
CASSSSSSYEQYF
TGTGCCAGCAGTTCTAGCAGCTCCTACGAGCAGTACTTC
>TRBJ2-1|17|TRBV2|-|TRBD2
CASSEARRLAGFNEQFF
TGTGCCAGCAGTGAAGCGAGAAGACTAGCGGGATTCAATGAGCAGTTCTTC
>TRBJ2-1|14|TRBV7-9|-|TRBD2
CASSSSGRRNEQFF
TGTGCCAGCAGCTCAAGCGGGAGAAGGAATGAGCAGTTCTTC
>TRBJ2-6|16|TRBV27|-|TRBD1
CASSVQGFTGANVLTF
TGTGCCAGCAGTGTACAGGGGTTTACAGGGGCCAACGTCCTGACTTTC
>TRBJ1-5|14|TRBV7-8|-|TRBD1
CASSRTGGNQPQHF
TGTGCCAGCAGCCGGACAGGGGGCAATCAGCCCCAGCATTTT
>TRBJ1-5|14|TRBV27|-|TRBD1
CASSLAGGGQPQHF
TGTGCCAGCAGTTTAGCAGGGGGCGGTCAGCCCCAGCATTTT
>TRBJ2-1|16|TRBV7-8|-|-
CASSLSRGGRYNEQFF
TGTGCCAGCAGCTTAAGTAGGGGCGGGCGATACAATGAGCAGTTCTTC
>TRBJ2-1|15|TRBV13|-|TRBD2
CASSAGTSGFNEQFF
TGTGCCAGCAGCGCAGGGACTAGCGGCTTCAATGAGCAGTTCTTC
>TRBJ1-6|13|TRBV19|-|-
CASSIQGDSPLHF
TGTGCCAGTAGTATCCAGGGAGATTCACCCCTCCACTTT
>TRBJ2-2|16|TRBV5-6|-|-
CASSLWADSNTGELFF
TGTGCCAGCAGCTTATGGGCAGACTCGAACACCGGGGAGCTGTTTTTT
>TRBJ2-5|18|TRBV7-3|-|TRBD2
CASSSGTSGRAPQETQYF
TGTGCCAGCAGCTCCGGGACTAGCGGGAGGGCGCCCCAAGAGACCCAGTACTTC
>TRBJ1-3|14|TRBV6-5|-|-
CASSDQLEGNTIYF
TGTGCCAGCAGCGACCAGCTAGAGGGAAACACCATATATTTT
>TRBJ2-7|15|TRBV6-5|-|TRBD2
CATIPLGGRVCEQYF
TGTGCCACCATCCCCCTGGGCGGGAGGGTTTGCGAGCAGTACTTC
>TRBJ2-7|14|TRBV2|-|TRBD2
CASSSGTLTYEQYF
TGTGCCAGCAGTAGCGGGACCCTAACCTACGAGCAGTACTTC
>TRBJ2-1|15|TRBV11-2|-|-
CASSLGWGSRNEQFF
TGTGCCAGCAGCTTAGGGTGGGGCTCCCGCAATGAGCAGTTCTTC
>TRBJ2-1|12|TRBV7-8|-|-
CASSSTTLEQFF
TGTGCCAGCAGCTCCACCACTCTAGAGCAGTTCTTC
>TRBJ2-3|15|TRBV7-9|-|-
CASSSPGTSTDTQYF
TGTGCCAGCAGCTCGCCAGGGACTAGCACAGATACGCAGTATTTT
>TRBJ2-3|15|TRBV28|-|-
CASSFAAGRTDTQYF
TGTGCCAGCAGTTTTGCGGCGGGACGCACAGATACGCAGTATTTT
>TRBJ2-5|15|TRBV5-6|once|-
CASSFLVLGWETQYF
TGTGCCAGCAGCTTTCTCGTTTTGGGGTGGGAGACCCAGTACTTC
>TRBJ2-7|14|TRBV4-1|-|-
CASSQEGPDYEQYF
TGCGCCAGCAGCCAAGAGGGACCAGATTACGAGCAGTACTTC
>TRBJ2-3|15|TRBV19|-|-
CASSIADRDTDTQYF
TGTGCCAGTAGTATAGCCGACAGAGACACAGATACGCAGTATTTT